The 4 T cell receptor beta chains presented below share a single source sample, sequenced in a study of blood T cell repertoires in COVID-19. Measured with immunoSEQ multiplex PCR; TCRdb has only the in-frame clones, and not every one. The repertoire consists of 220,000 or so clones, with roughly 89% occurring once and the leading ten covering approximately 6.6%. Sequenced: PBMCs or T cells enriched from blood (not recorded which). These receptor sequences come from a woman in her forties who had recovered from COVID-19.

This clone was found a few times. The same CDR3 is also encoded by other DNA sequences in this sample. This rearrangement joins TRBV5-1 to TRBJ1-6; tentatively, D is TRBD1 (6 bases). CDR3 length equals 14 residues. V lost 1 base, J lost 7 bases, and 9 bases lay in between. The germline V gene encodes CDR1 SGHRS and CDR2 YFSETQ. CDR3 residues: CASSLRTANSPLHF. CDR3 nucleotides: TGCGCCAGCAGCTTGAGGACAGCGAATTCACCCCTCCACTTT.

This clone was counted only a few times. The J gene is TRBJ1-2, the V gene TRBV2; D perhaps matches TRBD1 (6 bases). Trimming stripped 6 bases from V and 2 bases from J, with 13 bases between. The CDR3 covers 14 residues. The V gene's germline CDR1 is SNHLY and CDR2 FYNNEI. As DNA, the CDR3 is TGTGCCAGCAGCAGTGGACAGCGGAACTATGGCTACACCTTC. Residues: CASSSGQRNYGYTF.

V is TRBV7-6 and J is TRBJ2-1, with 7 positions matching TRBD2. The CDR3 sequence is 15 residues long. The germline V gene has CDR1 SGHVS and CDR2 FNYEAQ. Unmatched junction bases numbered 8, after V lost 2 bases and J lost 7 bases. CDR3 in DNA: TGTGCCAGCAGCTTATTGGCGGGAGTGGGGAATGAGCAGTTCTTC. It yields the protein CASSLLAGVGNEQFF.

V is TRBV18 and J is TRBJ1-3; 7 nucleotides align to TRBD1. The V gene's germline CDR1 is KGHSH and CDR2 LQKENI. This CDR3 comprises 14 residues. Losses at the gene ends were 6 bases for V and 3 bases for J; bases not matched to a gene: 5. The CDR3: CASSHRDSGNTIYF. The CDR3 DNA sequence: TGTGCCAGCTCCCACCGGGACAGTGGAAACACCATATATTTT.